Listed below are T cell receptor beta chains from one sample, sequenced in a study of CD8+ T cells in alopecia areata. Method: immunoSEQ multiplex PCR; TCRdb's copy keeps in-frame clones and lacks some. The table shows about 130,000 clones, with 45% to 65% occurring only once. The sequencing used CD4+ T cells sorted from blood, collected at week 0. The origin of the receptors is a human donor with alopecia areata. CDR3s include the opening cysteine and the closing phenylalanine or tryptophan. Fields, in order: V gene, clone size, CDR3 length, D gene, J gene, CDR3 protein, CDR3 DNA. A D gene is named only where the DNA matches it firmly. Clone sizes are given selectively: once, few, many, or a class where the clone is expanded.

v_call: TRBV15
clone_size: -
cdr3_length: 17
d_call: TRBD1
j_call: TRBJ1-3
cdr3_aa: CATSRPGQGISGNTIYF
cdr3_nt: TGTGCCACCAGCAGACCAGGACAGGGGATCTCTGGAAACACCATATATTTT

v_call: TRBV5-1
clone_size: -
cdr3_length: 15
d_call: TRBD1
j_call: TRBJ1-2
cdr3_aa: CASSLGQGEDYGYTF
cdr3_nt: TGCGCCAGCAGCTTGGGGCAGGGGGAGGACTATGGCTACACCTTC

v_call: TRBV9
clone_size: once
cdr3_length: 15
d_call: -
j_call: TRBJ2-2
cdr3_aa: CASSVRQGTTGELFF
cdr3_nt: TGTGCCAGCAGCGTTCGTCAGGGCACCACCGGGGAGCTGTTTTTT

v_call: TRBV4-2
clone_size: -
cdr3_length: 15
d_call: -
j_call: TRBJ2-2
cdr3_aa: CASSQGAANTGELFF
cdr3_nt: TGTGCCAGCAGCCAGGGGGCGGCGAACACCGGGGAGCTGTTTTTT

v_call: TRBV6-5
clone_size: -
cdr3_length: 14
d_call: -
j_call: TRBJ1-6
cdr3_aa: CASSSTGPSGPLHF
cdr3_nt: TGTGCCAGCAGCTCAACCGGGCCAAGTGGCCCCCTCCACTTT

v_call: TRBV7-2
clone_size: few
cdr3_length: 14
d_call: -
j_call: TRBJ2-5
cdr3_aa: CASSLGWGEETQYF
cdr3_nt: TGTGCCAGCAGCTTGGGGTGGGGGGAAGAGACCCAGTACTTC

v_call: TRBV7-9
clone_size: -
cdr3_length: 14
d_call: -
j_call: TRBJ1-1
cdr3_aa: CASTAAGFGTEAFF
cdr3_nt: TGTGCCAGCACCGCGGCCGGGTTTGGCACTGAAGCTTTCTTT

v_call: TRBV13
clone_size: few
cdr3_length: 16
d_call: -
j_call: TRBJ2-1
cdr3_aa: CASSFLISSSYNEQFF
cdr3_nt: TGTGCCAGCAGCTTTTTGATCTCGAGCTCCTACAATGAGCAGTTCTTC

v_call: TRBV4-3
clone_size: few
cdr3_length: 14
d_call: TRBD1
j_call: TRBJ1-1
cdr3_aa: CASSQKQGGTEAFF
cdr3_nt: TGCGCCAGCAGCCAAAAACAGGGGGGCACTGAAGCTTTCTTT

v_call: TRBV10-3
clone_size: many
cdr3_length: 14
d_call: -
j_call: TRBJ2-2
cdr3_aa: CAISVEGDTGELFF
cdr3_nt: TGTGCCATCAGTGTTGAGGGGGACACCGGGGAGCTGTTTTTT

v_call: TRBV5-6
clone_size: -
cdr3_length: 16
d_call: TRBD1
j_call: TRBJ1-6
cdr3_aa: CASSLDTGQPNSPLHF
cdr3_nt: TGTGCCAGCAGCTTGGATACGGGACAGCCGAATTCACCCCTCCACTTT

v_call: TRBV9
clone_size: few
cdr3_length: 15
d_call: TRBD1
j_call: TRBJ2-1
cdr3_aa: CASSLRDRTYNEQFF
cdr3_nt: TGTGCCAGCAGCCTCCGGGACAGGACCTACAATGAGCAGTTCTTC

v_call: TRBV19
clone_size: -
cdr3_length: 12
d_call: -
j_call: TRBJ2-3
cdr3_aa: CASSIDRDTQYF
cdr3_nt: TGTGCCAGTAGTATTGATAGAGATACGCAGTATTTT

v_call: TRBV19
clone_size: few
cdr3_length: 13
d_call: -
j_call: TRBJ1-2
cdr3_aa: CASSMAAFSGYTF
cdr3_nt: TGTGCCAGTAGTATGGCGGCTTTTTCTGGCTACACCTTC

v_call: TRBV10-3
clone_size: few
cdr3_length: 12
d_call: -
j_call: TRBJ1-4
cdr3_aa: CAISAGQEKLFF
cdr3_nt: TGTGCCATCAGTGCAGGCCAGGAAAAACTGTTTTTT

v_call: TRBV5-4
clone_size: -
cdr3_length: 15
d_call: TRBD2
j_call: TRBJ2-5
cdr3_aa: CASSLVSSGGETQYF
cdr3_nt: TGTGCCAGCAGCTTGGTGTCTAGCGGGGGGGAGACCCAGTACTTC

v_call: TRBV4-3
clone_size: few
cdr3_length: 14
d_call: -
j_call: TRBJ1-6
cdr3_aa: CASSQWTVNSPLHF
cdr3_nt: TGCGCCAGCAGCCAGTGGACGGTAAATTCACCCCTCCACTTT

v_call: TRBV6-4
clone_size: -
cdr3_length: 13
d_call: TRBD1
j_call: TRBJ1-2
cdr3_aa: CASSDRGRGGYTF
cdr3_nt: TGTGCCAGCAGTGACAGGGGGCGCGGTGGCTACACCTTC

v_call: TRBV7-2
clone_size: -
cdr3_length: 13
d_call: -
j_call: TRBJ1-3
cdr3_aa: CASSAVTGNTIYF
cdr3_nt: TGTGCCAGCAGCGCGGTCACAGGAAACACCATATATTTT

v_call: TRBV27
clone_size: -
cdr3_length: 12
d_call: TRBD1
j_call: TRBJ1-1
cdr3_aa: CASRDRGAEAFF
cdr3_nt: TGTGCCAGCCGGGACAGAGGTGCTGAAGCTTTCTTT

v_call: TRBV9
clone_size: -
cdr3_length: 13
d_call: -
j_call: TRBJ2-3
cdr3_aa: CASSLGFTDTQYF
cdr3_nt: TGTGCCAGCAGCTTAGGTTTCACAGATACGCAGTATTTT

v_call: TRBV29-1
clone_size: once
cdr3_length: 13
d_call: TRBD1
j_call: TRBJ2-7
cdr3_aa: CSVAGTGNYEQYF
cdr3_nt: TGCAGCGTTGCCGGGACAGGGAACTACGAGCAGTACTTC

v_call: TRBV2
clone_size: -
cdr3_length: 14
d_call: -
j_call: TRBJ1-5
cdr3_aa: CASSVGAGNQPQHF
cdr3_nt: TGTGCCAGCAGTGTAGGGGCGGGCAATCAGCCCCAGCATTTT

v_call: TRBV5-4
clone_size: few
cdr3_length: 16
d_call: TRBD2
j_call: TRBJ2-5
cdr3_aa: CASSLGLAGGTETQYF
cdr3_nt: TGTGCCAGCAGCTTGGGACTAGCGGGGGGGACAGAGACCCAGTACTTC

v_call: TRBV29-1
clone_size: -
cdr3_length: 13
d_call: -
j_call: TRBJ2-4
cdr3_aa: CSVEDPSRNIQYF
cdr3_nt: TGCAGCGTTGAAGATCCCTCCAGAAACATTCAGTACTTC

v_call: TRBV10-3
clone_size: -
cdr3_length: 14
d_call: -
j_call: TRBJ2-3
cdr3_aa: CAISPGLGTDTQYF
cdr3_nt: TGTGCCATCAGTCCAGGCCTAGGCACAGATACGCAGTATTTT

v_call: TRBV5-1
clone_size: -
cdr3_length: 17
d_call: TRBD1
j_call: TRBJ2-5
cdr3_aa: CASSLGTGEGSRETQYF
cdr3_nt: TGCGCCAGCAGCTTGGGGACAGGGGAAGGGTCAAGAGAGACCCAGTACTTC

v_call: TRBV28
clone_size: -
cdr3_length: 15
d_call: -
j_call: TRBJ1-4
cdr3_aa: CASSRIGAMHEKLFF
cdr3_nt: TGTGCCAGCAGTCGAATCGGGGCTATGCATGAAAAACTGTTTTTT

v_call: TRBV5-1
clone_size: -
cdr3_length: 15
d_call: TRBD1
j_call: TRBJ2-3
cdr3_aa: CASSKTGPSTDTQYF
cdr3_nt: TGCGCCAGCAGCAAGACAGGGCCCAGCACAGATACGCAGTATTTT

v_call: TRBV5-6
clone_size: -
cdr3_length: 15
d_call: TRBD1
j_call: TRBJ1-5
cdr3_aa: CASSSGQGTNQPQHF
cdr3_nt: TGTGCCAGCAGTTCCGGACAGGGTACAAATCAGCCCCAGCATTTT

v_call: TRBV10-3
clone_size: few
cdr3_length: 14
d_call: -
j_call: TRBJ2-1
cdr3_aa: CAISEGGGRNEQFF
cdr3_nt: TGTGCCATCAGTGAGGGGGGAGGCCGCAATGAGCAGTTCTTC